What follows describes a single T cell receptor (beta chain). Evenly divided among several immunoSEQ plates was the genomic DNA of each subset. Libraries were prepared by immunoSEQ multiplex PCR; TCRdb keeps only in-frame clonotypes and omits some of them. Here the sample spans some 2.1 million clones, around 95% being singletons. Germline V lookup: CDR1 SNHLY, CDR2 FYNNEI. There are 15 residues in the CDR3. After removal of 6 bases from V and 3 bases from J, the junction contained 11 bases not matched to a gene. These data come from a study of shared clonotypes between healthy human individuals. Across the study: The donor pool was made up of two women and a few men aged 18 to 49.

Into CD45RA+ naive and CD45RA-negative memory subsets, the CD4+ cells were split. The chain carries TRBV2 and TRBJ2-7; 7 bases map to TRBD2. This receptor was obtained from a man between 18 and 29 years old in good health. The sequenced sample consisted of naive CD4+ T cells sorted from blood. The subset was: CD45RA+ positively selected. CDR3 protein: CASRAYAGDYYEQYF. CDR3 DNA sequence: TGTGCCAGCAGGGCTTATGCGGGGGACTACTACGAGCAGTACTTC.